These 12 T cell receptor beta chains were sequenced from one sample in a study of CD8+CD57+ T cells in acquired aplastic anemia. CD8+CD57+ cell expansion had been shown by flow cytometry in patients chosen for sequencing. CDR3 and TCR beta VDJ profiling relied on genomic DNA as the template. MiXCR was run by TCRdb on the reads, yielding one entry per CDR3 protein. The sample lists hundreds of thousands of distinct CDR3 sequences; around 30% were seen once. Source material: sorted CD4+, CD8+, or CD8+CD57+ T cells (not recorded which) from PBMCs. These receptors originate from a human donor with aplastic anemia.

This clonotype was seen more than once but under ten times. One base away lies a much larger clone, so this may be a sequencing read error. This chain links TRBV24-1 with TRBJ1-2; 7 bases are shared with TRBD1. Germline CDR1 KGHDR, CDR2 SFDVKD. This CDR3 region has 16 residues. CDR3 sequence: CAASEINDRENYGYTF. CDR3 nucleotide sequence: TGTGCCGCCAGTGAAATAAATGACAGGGAAAACTATGGCTACACCTTC.

CDR3 sequence: CSVEGGPWGTYEQYF. The CDR3 DNA reads TGCAGCGTTGAAGGGGGGCCTTGGGGCACCTACGAGCAGTACTTC. The gene calls are TRBV29-1 and TRBJ2-7, with D maybe TRBD1 (6 bases). V lost 1 base to trimming and J lost 2 bases, with 15 bases between them. This CDR3 comprises 15 residues. The V gene's germline CDR1 is SQVTM and CDR2 ANQGSEA.

This clonotype was counted only a few times. The V gene is TRBV10-3, the J gene TRBJ2-7; D remains unclear. The length of the CDR3 is 12 residues. Per germline, CDR1 ENHRY and CDR2 SYGVKD. With 3 bases removed from V and 2 bases from J, the gap between germline ends came to 5 bases. The CDR3 sequence is CAISDRTYEQYF. The CDR3 nucleotides are TGTGCCATCAGTGACAGGACCTACGAGCAGTACTTC.

The rearrangement uses TRBV7-9 and TRBJ1-1; D unclear. This CDR3 is 12 amino acids long. V dropped 10 bases and J dropped 3 bases, with 12 bases sitting between them. The germline V gene encodes CDR1 SEHNR and CDR2 FQNEAQ (reference sequence). CDR3 residues: CATWTGYTEAFF. In DNA form, the CDR3 reads TGTGCCACTTGGACGGGGTACACTGAAGCTTTCTTT. Supplemented by reference TRBV7-9 and TRBJ1-1, the full variable domain reads DTGVSQNPRHKITKRGQNVTFRCDPISEHNRLYWYRQTLGQGPEFLTYFQNEAQLEKSRLLSDRFSAERPKGSFSTLEIQRTEQGDSAMYLCATWTGYTEAFFGQGTRLTVV.

This clonotype was seen at least ten times. The chain recombines TRBV20-1 with TRBJ1-2, with D possibly being TRBD1 (5 bases). The germline V gene has CDR1 DFQATT and CDR2 SNEGSKA (reference sequence). V was trimmed by 5 bases and J by 4 bases, leaving 8 bases between them. This CDR3 is built from 11 residues. The CDR3 sequence: CSASGSYGYTF. The CDR3 DNA reads as TGCAGTGCTTCAGGGAGCTATGGCTACACCTTC.

V is TRBV12-3 or TRBV12-4 and J is TRBJ1-2; 9 bases agree with TRBD1. The CDR3 is made up of 17 amino acids. J gave up 7 bases and V 2 bases, and 14 bases lay outside the gene matches. DNA for the CDR3: TGTGCCAGCAGTTTACGAGCCCGAGGGACAGGGCAGGGTGGCTACACCTTC. Encoded protein: CASSLRARGTGQGGYTF.

This clonotype was recorded a few times. This rearrangement joins TRBV6-5 to TRBJ1-2; 7 bases line up with TRBD1. CDR3 length: 14 residues. V shed 2 bases and J 4 bases; nucleotides not matched to a gene: 4. Germline V gene data show CDR1 as MNHEY and CDR2 as SVGAGI. CDR3 region: CASSYLSGGYGYTF. As DNA, the CDR3 is TGTGCCAGCAGTTACCTATCAGGGGGCTATGGCTACACCTTC.

This clonotype was picked up many times. The chain carries TRBV12-3 or TRBV12-4 and TRBJ1-1, with D hard to call. The CDR3 is 10 residues long. V was cut by 8 bases and J by 7 bases, with 8 bases left in between. In DNA form, the CDR3 reads TGTGCCAGCGCCGTGATTGAAGCTTTCTTT. Its translation is CASAVIEAFF.

This clonotype came up a few times. The J gene is TRBJ1-4, the V gene TRBV5-1; D remains unclear. V shed 3 bases and J shed 7 bases, with 16 bases lying between them. Germline CDR1 and CDR2: SGHRS and YFSETQ. This CDR3 has 15 residues. The CDR3 spells CASSSPVTGSEKLFF. CDR3 sequence (DNA): TGCGCCAGCAGCTCGCCGGTGACCGGGAGTGAAAAACTGTTTTTT.

Points on this clonotype: A read error may be the cause here, since a much bigger clone is one base away. The chain recombines TRBV19 with TRBJ2-7; 8 bases fit TRBD1. J lost 2 bases, V lost 3 bases, and 3 bases had no gene match. Germline loops: CDR1 LNHDA, CDR2 SQIVND (reference sequence). The CDR3 covers 14 residues. The CDR3, as DNA: TGTGCCAGTAGTATGGAACAGGGGGCCTACGAGCAGTACTTC. This gives the protein CASSMEQGAYEQYF.

The V and J genes are TRBV2 and TRBJ2-3, with D unresolved. This CDR3 comprises 15 residues. Trimming removed 0 bases from V and 3 bases from J, with 10 bases in between. The germline V gene encodes CDR1 SNHLY and CDR2 FYNNEI. The CDR3 protein is CASSEATRGTDTQYF. CDR3 bases: TGTGCCAGCAGTGAAGCTACGCGCGGTACAGATACGCAGTATTTT.

This clonotype was recorded at least ten times. The J gene is TRBJ2-7, the V gene TRBV20-1; the match to TRBD1 covers 10 bases. CDR3 length: 13 amino acids. After removal of 5 bases from V and 6 bases from J, the junction contained 7 bases not matched to a gene. Germline loops: CDR1 DFQATT, CDR2 SNEGSKA (reference sequence). The CDR3 nucleotides are TGCAGTGCTCCCGACAGGGGGCGAGCCGAGCAGTACTTC. This codes for CSAPDRGRAEQYF.